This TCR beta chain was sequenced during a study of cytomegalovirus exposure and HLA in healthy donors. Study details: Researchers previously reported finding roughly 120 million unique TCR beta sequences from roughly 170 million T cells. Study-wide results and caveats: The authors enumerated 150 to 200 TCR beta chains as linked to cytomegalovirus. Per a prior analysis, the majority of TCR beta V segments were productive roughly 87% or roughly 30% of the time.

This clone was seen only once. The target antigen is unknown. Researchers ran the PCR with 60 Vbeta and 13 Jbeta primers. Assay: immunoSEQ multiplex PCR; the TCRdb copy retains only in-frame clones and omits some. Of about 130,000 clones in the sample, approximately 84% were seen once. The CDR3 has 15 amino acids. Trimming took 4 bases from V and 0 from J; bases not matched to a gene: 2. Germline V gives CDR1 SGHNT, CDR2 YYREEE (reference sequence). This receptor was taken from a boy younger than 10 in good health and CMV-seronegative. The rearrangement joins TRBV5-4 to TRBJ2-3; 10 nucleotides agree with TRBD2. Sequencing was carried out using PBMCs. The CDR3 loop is CASSIAGGSTDTQYF. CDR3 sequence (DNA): TGTGCCAGCAGCATAGCGGGGGGTAGCACAGATACGCAGTATTTT.